This record looks at one TCR beta chain sequence and its context. The CDR3 loop spans 16 amino acids. The junction had 11 bases not matched to a gene; V was cut back by 4 bases and J by 4 bases. Germline-derived CDR1 and CDR2 are SGHRS and YFSETQ. The data were obtained in a study of cytomegalovirus exposure and HLA in healthy donors. The PCR ran on 60 Vbeta and 13 Jbeta primers. Profiling relied on immunoSEQ multiplex PCR, and the TCRdb table lists in-frame clones only, not all of them. The table has around 120,000 clones, roughly two thirds seen once. Sequenced: PBMCs. The rearrangement joins TRBV5-1 to TRBJ2-3; 8 positions match TRBD1. The sequence was collected from a man younger than 40 in good health and CMV-seropositive. Here the CDR3 DNA reads TGCGCCAGCAGCCTTCCTGGACAGGGAGGTCCAGATACGCAGTATTTT. Translating gives CASSLPGQGGPDTQYF.